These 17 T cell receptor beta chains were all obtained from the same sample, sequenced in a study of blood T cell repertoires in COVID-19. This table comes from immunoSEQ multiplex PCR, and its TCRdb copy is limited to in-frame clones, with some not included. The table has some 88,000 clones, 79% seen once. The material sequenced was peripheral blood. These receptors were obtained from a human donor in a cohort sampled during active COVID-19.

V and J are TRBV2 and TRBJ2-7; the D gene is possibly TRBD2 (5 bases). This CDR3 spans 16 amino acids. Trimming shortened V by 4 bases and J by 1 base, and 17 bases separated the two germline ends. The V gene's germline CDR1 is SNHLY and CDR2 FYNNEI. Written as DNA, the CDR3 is TGTGCCAGCAGTGGGACCTTAGGAGCGGTTTCCTACGAGCAGTACTTC. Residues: CASSGTLGAVSYEQYF.

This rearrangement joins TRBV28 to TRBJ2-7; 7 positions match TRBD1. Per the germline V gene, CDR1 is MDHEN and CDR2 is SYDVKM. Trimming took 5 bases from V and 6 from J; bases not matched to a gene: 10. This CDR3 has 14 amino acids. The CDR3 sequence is CASSQRQYRGEQYF. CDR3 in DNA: TGTGCCAGCAGTCAAAGACAATACAGGGGCGAGCAGTACTTC.

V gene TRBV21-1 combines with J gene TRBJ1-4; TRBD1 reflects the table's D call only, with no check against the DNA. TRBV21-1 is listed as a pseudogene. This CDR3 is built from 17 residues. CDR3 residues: CASSRGDRGRRAEKLFF. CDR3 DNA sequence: TGTGCCAGCAGCAGGGGAGACAGGGGGCGTCGAGCTGAAAAACTGTTTTTT.

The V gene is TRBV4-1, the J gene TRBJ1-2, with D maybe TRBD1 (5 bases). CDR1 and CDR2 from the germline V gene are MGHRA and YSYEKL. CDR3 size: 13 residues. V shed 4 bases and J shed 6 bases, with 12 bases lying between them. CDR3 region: CASSLGAEDGYTF. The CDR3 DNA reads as TGCGCCAGCAGCCTTGGGGCTGAGGATGGCTACACCTTC.

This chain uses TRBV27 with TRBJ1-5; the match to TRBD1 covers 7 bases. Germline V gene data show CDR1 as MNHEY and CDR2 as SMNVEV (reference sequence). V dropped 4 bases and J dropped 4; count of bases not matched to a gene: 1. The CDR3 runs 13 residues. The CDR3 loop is CASSWDSNQPQHF. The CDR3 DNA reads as TGTGCCAGCAGTTGGGACAGTAATCAGCCCCAGCATTTT.

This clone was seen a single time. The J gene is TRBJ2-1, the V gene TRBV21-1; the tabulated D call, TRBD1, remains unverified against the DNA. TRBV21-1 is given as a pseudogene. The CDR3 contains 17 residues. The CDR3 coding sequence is TGTGCCAGCAGCAAAAGGACAGGGGACCGTACCTACAATGAGCAGTTCTTC. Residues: CASSKRTGDRTYNEQFF.

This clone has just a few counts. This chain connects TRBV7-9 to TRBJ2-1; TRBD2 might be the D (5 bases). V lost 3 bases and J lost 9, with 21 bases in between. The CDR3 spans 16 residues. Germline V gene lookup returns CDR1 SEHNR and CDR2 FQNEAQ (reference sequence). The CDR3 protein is CASSFGFQRKGGEQFF. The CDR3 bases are TGTGCCAGCAGCTTCGGCTTTCAGAGAAAAGGAGGTGAGCAGTTCTTC.

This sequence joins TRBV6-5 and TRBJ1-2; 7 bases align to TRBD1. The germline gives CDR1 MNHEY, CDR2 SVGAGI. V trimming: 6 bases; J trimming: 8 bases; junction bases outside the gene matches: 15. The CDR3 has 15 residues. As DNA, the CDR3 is TGTGCCAGCAGACGCCCTGGACAGGCCGAGGGCGGCTACACCTTC. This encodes CASRRPGQAEGGYTF.

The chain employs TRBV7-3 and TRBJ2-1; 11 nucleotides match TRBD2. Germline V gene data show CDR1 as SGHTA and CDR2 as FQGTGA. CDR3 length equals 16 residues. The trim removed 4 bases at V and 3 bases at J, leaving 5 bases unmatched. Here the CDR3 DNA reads TGTGCCAGCAGCTCGGGACTAGCGGCCCGCTACAATGAGCAGTTCTTC. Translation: CASSSGLAARYNEQFF.

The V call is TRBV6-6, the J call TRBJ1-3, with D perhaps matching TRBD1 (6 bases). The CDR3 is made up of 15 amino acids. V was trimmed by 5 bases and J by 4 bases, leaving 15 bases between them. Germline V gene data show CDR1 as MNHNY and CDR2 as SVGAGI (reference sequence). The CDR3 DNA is TGTGCCAGCAGTATAACTTCGGGGGGCGGAAACACCATATATTTT. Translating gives CASSITSGGGNTIYF.

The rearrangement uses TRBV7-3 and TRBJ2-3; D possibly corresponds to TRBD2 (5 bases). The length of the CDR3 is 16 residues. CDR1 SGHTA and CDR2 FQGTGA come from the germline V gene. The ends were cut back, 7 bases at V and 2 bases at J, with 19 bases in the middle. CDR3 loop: CASTPTGGGLTDTQYF. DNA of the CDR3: TGTGCCAGCACCCCCACCGGCGGAGGCCTCACAGATACGCAGTATTTT.

This CDR3 reads CASSQVSSYNSPLHF. CDR3 sequence (DNA): TGCGCCAGCAGCCAAGTCAGCTCCTATAATTCACCCCTCCACTTT. The V call is TRBV4-1, the J call TRBJ1-6; D is ambiguous. Germline CDR1 reads MGHRA; CDR2 reads YSYEKL. CDR3 size: 15 residues. Trimming took 1 base from V and 0 from J, leaving 4 bases between them.

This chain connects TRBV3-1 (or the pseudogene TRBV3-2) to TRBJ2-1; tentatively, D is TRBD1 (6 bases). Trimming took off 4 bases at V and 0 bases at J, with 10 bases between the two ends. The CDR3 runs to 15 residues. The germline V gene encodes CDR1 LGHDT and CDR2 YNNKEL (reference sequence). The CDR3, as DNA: TGTGCCAGCAGCCGCCAGACAGGCTCCTACAATGAGCAGTTCTTC. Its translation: CASSRQTGSYNEQFF.

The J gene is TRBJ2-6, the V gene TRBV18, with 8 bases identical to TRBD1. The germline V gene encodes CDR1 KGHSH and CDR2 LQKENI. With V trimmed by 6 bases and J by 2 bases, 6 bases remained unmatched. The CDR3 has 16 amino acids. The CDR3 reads CASSRDRKAGANVLTF. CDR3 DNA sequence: TGTGCCAGCTCCCGGGACAGGAAAGCTGGGGCCAACGTCCTGACTTTC.

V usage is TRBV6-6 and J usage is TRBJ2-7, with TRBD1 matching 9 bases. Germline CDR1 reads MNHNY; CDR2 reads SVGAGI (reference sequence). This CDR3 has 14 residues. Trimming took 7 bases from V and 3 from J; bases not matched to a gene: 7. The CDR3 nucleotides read TGTGCCAGCAAAGAAACAGGGGGCGGCTACGAGCAGTACTTC. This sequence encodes CASKETGGGYEQYF.

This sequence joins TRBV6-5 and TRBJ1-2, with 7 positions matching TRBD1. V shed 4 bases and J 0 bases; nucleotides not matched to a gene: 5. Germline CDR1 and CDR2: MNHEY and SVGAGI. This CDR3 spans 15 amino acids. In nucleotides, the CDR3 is TGTGCCAGCAGTTCACCGGGACAGACTAACTATGGCTACACCTTC. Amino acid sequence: CASSSPGQTNYGYTF.

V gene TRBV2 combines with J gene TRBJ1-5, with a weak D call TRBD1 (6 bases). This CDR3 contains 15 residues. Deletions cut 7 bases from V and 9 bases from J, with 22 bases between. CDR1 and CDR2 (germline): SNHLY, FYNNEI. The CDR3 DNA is TGTGCCAGCAAATCAGGGGTCCCCGTAATTACGCCCCAGCATTTT. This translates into CASKSGVPVITPQHF.